This record concerns one T cell receptor beta chain sequence. This record belongs to a study of blood T cell repertoires in COVID-19. Profiling relied on immunoSEQ multiplex PCR, and the TCRdb table lists in-frame clones only, not all of them. Found here are some 170,000 clones, about 87% of them singletons; the top ten hold about 1.6%. The length of the CDR3 is 15 residues. V was pared by 4 bases and J by 7 bases, with 10 bases of the junction left unmatched. Germline-derived CDR1 and CDR2 are SGHNT and YENEEA. The V call is TRBV11-3, the J call TRBJ2-3; TRBD2 agrees at 8 bases. The sequence came from a woman in her forties or fifties with acute or convalescent COVID-19. Input material: peripheral blood. CDR3 in DNA: TGTGCCAGCAGCTCCTTAAGGGAGCGGGAGCATACGCAGTATTTT. Amino acid sequence: CASSSLREREHTQYF.